This is a list of T cell receptor beta chains from one sample in a study of response to subunit inactivated influenza vaccine. TCRdb redid the calling of the RT-PCR reads with MiXCR, one entry per CDR3 protein. The sample comprises about 160,000 distinct CDR3 sequences, approximately 10% of which are singletons, and about an eighth rests with the top ten. The specimen comprised non-naive T cells sorted from PBMCs, sampled about 40 days after vaccination. The receptors originated from a man in his forties or fifties who received an inactivated influenza vaccine. The CDR3 runs from the conserved cysteine through the conserved F or W. The order of the fields is J gene, V gene, clone size, D gene, CDR3 protein, CDR3 DNA. The D gene is left open where the match is weak. Clone sizes are given selectively: once, few, many, or a class where the clone is expanded.

J: TRBJ2-7; V: TRBV7-2; size: few; D: TRBD1; CDR3: CASSSSTRDRGTYEQYF; DNA: TGTGCCAGCAGCTCTAGCACTCGGGACAGGGGAACCTACGAGCAGTACTTC
J: TRBJ2-5; V: TRBV2; size: NA; D: TRBD2; CDR3: CTRTTGLAGGKYQETQYF; DNA: TGTACCCGCACCACAGGACTAGCGGGAGGAAAATACCAAGAGACCCAGTACTTC
J: TRBJ2-7; V: TRBV30; size: NA; D: NA; CDR3: CAWSAGFLYEQYF; DNA: TGTGCCTGGAGTGCCGGGTTCCTCTACGAGCAGTACTTC
J: TRBJ2-1; V: TRBV28; size: NA; D: NA; CDR3: CASSFPAGGPYNEQFF; DNA: TGTGCCAGCAGTTTCCCTGCCGGGGGTCCCTACAATGAGCAGTTCTTC
J: TRBJ2-1; V: TRBV5-6; size: few; D: TRBD1; CDR3: CASSLTGAYNEQFF; DNA: TGTGCCAGCAGCTTGACAGGGGCCTACAATGAGCAGTTCTTC
J: TRBJ2-4; V: TRBV15; size: NA; D: TRBD2; CDR3: CATGLAENIQYF; DNA: TGTGCCACCGGACTAGCGGAAAACATTCAGTACTTC
J: TRBJ2-3; V: TRBV20-1; size: many; D: TRBD2; CDR3: CSARRGADTQYF; DNA: TGCAGTGCTAGACGGGGGGCAGATACGCAGTATTTT
J: TRBJ2-1; V: TRBV7-9; size: few; D: TRBD2; CDR3: CASSLPGGREQFF; DNA: TGTGCCAGCAGCTTACCGGGAGGGAGGGAGCAGTTCTTC
J: TRBJ1-1; V: TRBV7-9; size: few; D: NA; CDR3: CASSSDYGAFF; DNA: TGTGCCAGCAGCTCGGACTATGGAGCTTTCTTT
J: TRBJ2-5; V: TRBV5-1; size: many; D: NA; CDR3: CASSSSLETQYF; DNA: TGCGCCAGCAGCAGCTCTTTGGAGACCCAGTACTTC
J: TRBJ2-6; V: TRBV6-2/TRBV6-3; size: many; D: NA; CDR3: CASSRTSGANVLTF; DNA: TGTGCCAGCAGTCGGACGTCTGGGGCCAACGTCCTGACTTTC
J: TRBJ2-1; V: TRBV20-1; size: few; D: TRBD2; CDR3: CSASSAGGNEQFF; DNA: TGCAGTGCTAGTAGCGCGGGGGGTAATGAGCAGTTCTTC
J: TRBJ2-4; V: TRBV5-6; size: few; D: TRBD1; CDR3: CASRPGGAGGNIQYF; DNA: TGTGCCAGCAGGCCTGGTGGGGCAGGGGGAAACATTCAGTACTTC
J: TRBJ2-1; V: TRBV7-3; size: many; D: TRBD1; CDR3: CASSPGQYNEQFF; DNA: TGTGCCAGCAGCCCGGGACAGTACAATGAGCAGTTCTTC
J: TRBJ1-5; V: TRBV6-2/TRBV6-3; size: many; D: NA; CDR3: CASSPFSNQPQHF; DNA: TGTGCCAGCAGTCCTTTTAGCAATCAGCCCCAGCATTTT
J: TRBJ2-2; V: TRBV20-1; size: many; D: NA; CDR3: CSARKTGELFF; DNA: TGCAGTGCTAGAAAAACCGGGGAGCTGTTTTTT
J: TRBJ2-1; V: TRBV7-2; size: NA; D: TRBD2; CDR3: CASSLDSGGREQFF; DNA: TGTGCCAGCAGCTTAGATTCCGGCGGGAGGGAGCAGTTCTTC
J: TRBJ2-7; V: TRBV19; size: many; D: TRBD1; CDR3: CASGTGEAYEQYF; DNA: TGTGCCAGTGGGACAGGAGAAGCCTACGAGCAGTACTTC
J: TRBJ2-1; V: TRBV18; size: few; D: TRBD2; CDR3: CASSPGIAGVGEQFF; DNA: TGTGCCAGCTCCCCGGGAATAGCGGGAGTCGGTGAGCAGTTCTTC
J: TRBJ2-3; V: TRBV20-1; size: few; D: NA; CDR3: CSALRTVGTDTQYF; DNA: TGCAGTGCTCTACGGACAGTGGGAACAGATACGCAGTATTTT
J: TRBJ2-7; V: TRBV4-2; size: many; D: TRBD2; CDR3: CASSLAETSGANEQYF; DNA: TGTGCCAGCAGCCTGGCAGAGACTAGCGGGGCCAACGAGCAGTACTTC
J: TRBJ1-6; V: TRBV4-2; size: NA; D: NA; CDR3: CASSPREGQTSPLHF; DNA: TGTGCCAGCAGCCCGCGTGAGGGTCAGACTTCACCCCTCCACTTT
J: TRBJ2-6; V: TRBV5-1; size: many; D: NA; CDR3: CASSSRSGANVLTF; DNA: TGCGCCAGCAGCTCCCGTTCTGGGGCCAACGTCCTGACTTTC
J: TRBJ1-1; V: TRBV11-1; size: NA; D: NA; CDR3: CASSLSSGVQWWGSEAFF; DNA: TGTGCCAGCAGCCTATCGTCCGGGGTTCAGTGGTGGGGGTCTGAAGCTTTCTTT
J: TRBJ2-3; V: TRBV6-1; size: many; D: TRBD2; CDR3: CASSPIPGTSGTDTQYF; DNA: TGTGCCAGCAGTCCGATTCCGGGGACTAGCGGCACAGATACGCAGTATTTT
J: TRBJ2-7; V: TRBV18; size: many; D: NA; CDR3: CASSPLPYALGVYEQYF; DNA: TGTGCCAGCTCACCACTTCCATACGCCTTGGGGGTCTACGAGCAGTACTTC
J: TRBJ2-1; V: TRBV7-3; size: many; D: TRBD2; CDR3: CASSLIPTSGKTGEQFF; DNA: TGTGCCAGCAGCTTAATCCCGACTAGCGGGAAAACCGGTGAGCAGTTCTTC
J: TRBJ2-3; V: TRBV7-7; size: many; D: TRBD2; CDR3: CASSLGLASTDTQYF; DNA: TGTGCTAGCAGTCTGGGACTAGCTAGCACAGATACGCAGTATTTT
J: TRBJ2-3; V: TRBV19; size: few; D: NA; CDR3: CASSIGGLDTDTQYF; DNA: TGTGCCAGTAGTATCGGGGGGCTGGACACAGATACGCAGTATTTT
J: TRBJ2-1; V: TRBV21-1; size: few; D: NA; CDR3: CASWTSVYNEQFF; DNA: TGTGCCAGCTGGACTAGCGTGTACAATGAGCAGTTCTTC
J: TRBJ2-5; V: TRBV5-1; size: many; D: NA; CDR3: CASSLDTQETQYF; DNA: TGCGCCAGCAGCTTGGACACCCAAGAGACCCAGTACTTC
J: TRBJ1-6; V: TRBV7-8; size: NA; D: NA; CDR3: CASSLSGGSLHF; DNA: TGTGCCAGCAGCTTATCTGGGGGATCCCTCCACTTT
J: TRBJ2-2; V: TRBV5-6; size: many; D: TRBD2; CDR3: CASSLTSGGNTGELFF; DNA: TGTGCCAGCAGCTTGACTAGCGGGGGGAACACCGGGGAGCTGTTTTTT
J: TRBJ2-1; V: TRBV6-6; size: few; D: NA; CDR3: CASCQRHNEQFF; DNA: TGTGCCAGTTGCCAGCGTCACAATGAGCAGTTCTTC
J: TRBJ2-1; V: TRBV5-1; size: few; D: TRBD2; CDR3: CASSRASGYNEQFF; DNA: TGCGCCAGCAGCCGGGCTAGCGGATACAATGAGCAGTTCTTC
J: TRBJ1-4; V: TRBV15; size: NA; D: NA; CDR3: CATSREQMKGDEKLFF; DNA: TGTGCCACCAGCAGGGAACAGATGAAAGGGGATGAAAAACTGTTTTTT
J: TRBJ2-7; V: TRBV7-9; size: few; D: TRBD1; CDR3: CASSPGTVPSYEQYF; DNA: TGTGCCAGCAGCCCCGGGACAGTGCCCTCCTACGAGCAGTACTTC
J: TRBJ2-6; V: TRBV20-1; size: NA; D: NA; CDR3: CSARDSRERGANVLTF; DNA: TGCAGTGCTAGAGATTCCCGGGAACGGGGGGCCAACGTCCTGACTTTC
J: TRBJ2-4; V: TRBV7-2; size: many; D: NA; CDR3: CASSPGTANIQYF; DNA: TGTGCCAGCAGCCCAGGGACGGCGAACATTCAGTACTTC
J: TRBJ2-1; V: TRBV29-1; size: few; D: NA; CDR3: CSSLKGDLMNEQFF; DNA: TGCAGCTCCTTGAAGGGCGATCTAATGAATGAGCAGTTCTTC
J: TRBJ2-2; V: TRBV10-3; size: NA; D: TRBD2; CDR3: CAISGQGSGGNTGELFF; DNA: TGTGCCATCAGTGGACAAGGCAGCGGGGGGAACACCGGGGAGCTGTTTTTT